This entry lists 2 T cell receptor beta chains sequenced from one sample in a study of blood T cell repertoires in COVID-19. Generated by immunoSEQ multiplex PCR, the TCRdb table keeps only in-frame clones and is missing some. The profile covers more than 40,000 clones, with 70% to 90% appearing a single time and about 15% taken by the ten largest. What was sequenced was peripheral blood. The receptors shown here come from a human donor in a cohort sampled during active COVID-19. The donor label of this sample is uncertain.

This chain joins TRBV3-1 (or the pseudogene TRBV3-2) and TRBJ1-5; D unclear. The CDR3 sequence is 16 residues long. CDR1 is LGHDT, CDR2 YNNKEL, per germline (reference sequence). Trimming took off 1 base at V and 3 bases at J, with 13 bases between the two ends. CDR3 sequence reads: CASSQGFETNNQPQHF. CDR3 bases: TGTGCCAGCAGCCAAGGATTTGAGACAAACAATCAGCCCCAGCATTTT.

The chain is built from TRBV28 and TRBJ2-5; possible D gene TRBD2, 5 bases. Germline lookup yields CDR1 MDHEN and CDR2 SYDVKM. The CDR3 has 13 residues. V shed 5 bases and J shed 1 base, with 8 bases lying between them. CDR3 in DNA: TGTGCCAGCAGTGGAGGTTCCCAAGAGACCCAGTACTTC. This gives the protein CASSGGSQETQYF.